This entry lists 13 T cell receptor beta chains sequenced from one sample in a study of control samples from healthy donors and cancer patients. Measured with immunoSEQ multiplex PCR; TCRdb has only the in-frame clones, and not every one. The table has some 48,000 clones, roughly 92% seen once; the top ten hold 23%. The sequenced sample was PBMCs. The source is a woman aged 50 to 60 with head and neck cancer.

The chain couples TRBV14 to TRBJ1-4; D call uncertain. CDR3 length equals 13 residues. V was pared by 1 base and J by 10 bases, with 10 bases between. CDR1 SGHDN and CDR2 FVKESK come from the germline V gene. The CDR3 sequence is CASSQGTSRKLFF. In nucleotides, the CDR3 is TGTGCCAGCAGCCAAGGGACTAGCCGAAAACTGTTTTTT. Combining the CDR3 with reference TRBV14 and TRBJ1-4 gives the whole variable domain EAGVTQFPSHSVIEKGQTVTLRCDPISGHDNLYWYRRVMGKEIKFLLHFVKESKQDESGMPNNRFLAERTGGTYSTLKVQPAELEDSGVYFCASSQGTSRKLFFGSGTQLSVL.

The J gene is TRBJ2-1, the V gene TRBV30; 12 positions agree with TRBD2. After removal of 2 bases from V and 4 bases from J, the junction contained 6 bases not matched to a gene. The CDR3 covers 16 residues. Germline loops: CDR1 GTSNPN, CDR2 SVGIG (reference sequence). CDR3: CAWSYLGLAGYNEQFF. CDR3 bases: TGTGCCTGGAGTTATCTGGGACTAGCGGGTTACAATGAGCAGTTCTTC.

The chain uses TRBV18 and TRBJ2-7; TRBD2 matches at 11 bases. Germline V gene lookup returns CDR1 KGHSH and CDR2 LQKENI. J was trimmed by 2 bases and V by 1 base; bases with no gene match: 7. The CDR3 has 17 residues. Written as DNA, the CDR3 is TGTGCCAGCTCACCACGGCGCTTGACTAGCGGGACCTACGAGCAGTACTTC. It yields the protein CASSPRRLTSGTYEQYF.

This clone was observed a handful of times. The CDR3 region has the DNA TGTGCCACCAGCACGACAGGGGCGGGAGGCAATCAGCCCCAGCATTTT. It specifies CATSTTGAGGNQPQHF. V is TRBV15 and J is TRBJ1-5; TRBD1 matches at 8 bases. Germline lookup yields CDR1 LNHNV and CDR2 YYDKDF (reference sequence). The CDR3 is made up of 16 amino acids. J gave up 2 bases and V 4 bases, and 7 bases lay outside the gene matches.

The V gene is TRBV5-8, the J gene TRBJ1-5, with unresolved D. Looked up from germline, CDR1 is SGHTS and CDR2 is YDEGEE. The CDR3 covers 14 residues. Trimming removed 3 bases from V and 9 bases from J, with 16 bases in between. CDR3 sequence: CASSWREILWPQHF. The CDR3, as DNA: TGTGCCAGCAGCTGGCGGGAAATTTTGTGGCCCCAGCATTTT. Variable domain in full (rest from reference TRBV5-8 and TRBJ1-5): EAGVTQSPTHLIKTRGQQATLRCSPISGHTSVYWYQQALGLGLQFLLWYDEGEERNRGNFPPRFSGRQFPNYSSELNVNALELEDSALYLCASSWREILWPQHFGDGTRLSIL.

This clone appeared once. This chain connects TRBV27 to TRBJ2-1; 11 bases match TRBD1. The CDR3 contains 15 residues. CDR1 is MNHEY and CDR2 is SMNVEV in the germline V gene (reference sequence). V lost 6 bases and J lost 8; bases outside the gene matches: 9. The CDR3 DNA reads TGTGCCAGCAGCCCCGGGACAGGGGGACGGGATGAGCAGTTCTTC. It specifies CASSPGTGGRDEQFF.

J is TRBJ1-2 and V is TRBV5-1; no clear D gene. The CDR3 contains 12 residues. Germline loops: CDR1 SGHRS, CDR2 YFSETQ. V shed 0 bases and J shed 5 bases, with 5 bases lying between them. CDR3 residues: CASSLGAYGYTF. The CDR3 DNA is TGCGCCAGCAGCTTGGGGGCTTATGGCTACACCTTC.

The V call is TRBV7-9, the J call TRBJ2-2; possible D gene TRBD2, 6 bases. This CDR3 is built from 16 residues. Germline V gene data show CDR1 as SEHNR and CDR2 as FQNEAQ (reference sequence). Deletions cut 2 bases from V and 0 bases from J, with 10 bases between. The CDR3 DNA is TGTGCCAGCAGCTTAATCTGGGGGGCGAACACCGGGGAGCTGTTTTTT. Translation: CASSLIWGANTGELFF.

The genes are TRBV18 and TRBJ1-1; no firm D call. With 2 bases removed from V and 0 bases from J, the gap between germline ends came to 7 bases. Germline values: CDR1 KGHSH, CDR2 LQKENI. The CDR3 runs 14 residues. In DNA form, the CDR3 reads TGTGCCAGCTCACCAAAGGGTCTGAACACTGAAGCTTTCTTT. Translating gives CASSPKGLNTEAFF. Full variable domain (missing parts from reference TRBV18 and TRBJ1-1): NAGVMQNPRHLVRRRGQEARLRCSPMKGHSHVYWYRQLPEEGLKFMVYLQKENIIDESGMPKERFSAEFPKEGPSILRIQQVVRGDSAAYFCASSPKGLNTEAFFGQGTRLTVV.

The chain links TRBV2 to TRBJ2-3; maybe TRBD1 (6 bases). Germline V gives CDR1 SNHLY, CDR2 FYNNEI. This CDR3 contains 13 residues. The V end lost 4 bases, the J end lost 4 bases, and 9 bases lay between the germline ends. This chain's CDR3 is CASSGGGADTQYF. The DNA of the CDR3 is TGTGCCAGCAGTGGTGGGGGCGCAGATACGCAGTATTTT.

The gene calls are TRBV10-3 and TRBJ2-7; TRBD1 aligns across 7 bases. Germline V CDR1 and CDR2: ENHRY, SYGVKD. The V and J ends lost 5 bases and 2 bases, in that order; junction bases with no gene match: 6. CDR3 length: 14 residues. In nucleotides, the CDR3 is TGTGCCATCAGTACTGGGACAGTCCCCTACGAGCAGTACTTC. This encodes CAISTGTVPYEQYF.

This sequence joins TRBV7-8 and TRBJ2-5; 12 bases align to TRBD2. J gave up 5 bases and V 4 bases, and 17 bases lay outside the gene matches. The CDR3 has 19 residues. Germline V CDR1 and CDR2: SGHVS, FQNEAQ. The CDR3 DNA is TGTGCCAGCAGCTCCCCTTTAGGACTAGCGGGGTCTGAACCCGAGACCCAGTACTTC. Protein sequence: CASSSPLGLAGSEPETQYF.

This chain connects TRBV5-1 to TRBJ2-5; 13 positions match TRBD2. Germline loops: CDR1 SGHRS, CDR2 YFSETQ. This CDR3 has 16 residues. V lost 3 bases to trimming and J lost 1 base; unmatched junction nucleotides: 3. The CDR3 nucleotides are TGCGCCAGCAGCTGGGGGACTAGCGGGGCCCAAGAGACCCAGTACTTC. Its protein is CASSWGTSGAQETQYF.